Listed here are 10 T cell receptor beta chains from one sample, sequenced in a study of T cells after yellow fever vaccination. TCRdb re-called the 5' RACE reads with MiXCR, one entry per CDR3 protein. The table has under 150,000 distinct CDR3 sequences, 7.7% seen once. The starting material was CD4+ T cells sorted from PBMCs, obtained 5 days after the yellow fever booster vaccination. Receptor source: a man under 40 who received the YFV17D yellow fever vaccine.

This clonotype was observed a single time. Since a much larger clone is just one base distant, this may be a read error. The chain has TRBV3-1 and TRBJ2-6, with D perhaps matching TRBD1 (5 bases). The germline V gene has CDR1 LGHDT and CDR2 YNNKEL (reference sequence). The CDR3 sequence is 18 residues long. The CDR3 is CACSQGLVVGAGANVLTF. The CDR3 bases are TGTGCCTGCAGCCAAGGCCTCGTTGTAGGGGCTGGGGCCAACGTCCTGACTTTC.

The sample holds many counts of this clonotype. This chain connects TRBV4-3 to TRBJ2-7; D possibly corresponds to TRBD1 (5 bases). Germline-derived CDR1 and CDR2 are LGHNA and YSLEER. Trimming removed 4 bases from V and 5 bases from J, with 18 bases in between. CDR3 length: 15 amino acids. The CDR3 DNA follows: TGCGCCAGCAGCCCCGGAAACCTCCAGGGCCACGAGCAGTACTTC. Protein product: CASSPGNLQGHEQYF.

This clonotype was observed many times. This chain connects TRBV12-3 or TRBV12-4 to TRBJ2-3; either TRBD1 or TRBD2 may fit D (6 bases each). This CDR3 spans 14 amino acids. V lost 7 bases and J 2 bases, leaving 13 bases between the germline ends. The CDR3 nucleotides are TGTGCCAGCACCCTAGGGGGGAACACAGATACGCAGTATTTT. Protein: CASTLGGNTDTQYF.

This clonotype was seen many times. This rearrangement joins TRBV5-1 to TRBJ2-5, with D uncertain. This CDR3 contains 14 residues. Trimming took 4 bases from V and 2 from J, leaving 12 bases between them. The germline V gene encodes CDR1 SGHRS and CDR2 YFSETQ. The CDR3 nucleotides are TGCGCCAGCAGCCTGGCTAGTTCGCAAGAGACCCAGTACTTC. Translated, it gives CASSLASSQETQYF.

This clonotype was seen repeatedly, ten times or more. V usage is TRBV7-6 and J usage is TRBJ2-1, with 13 bases identical to TRBD2. There are 17 residues in the CDR3. J gave up 8 bases and V 0 bases, and 7 bases lay outside the gene matches. Per germline, CDR1 SGHVS and CDR2 FNYEAQ. CDR3 bases: TGTGCCAGCAGCTTAGCTGTGAGAGGACTAGCGGGAGATGAGCAGTTCTTC. The encoded protein is CASSLAVRGLAGDEQFF.

This clonotype has ten or more counts. The V and J genes are TRBV30 and TRBJ2-1; D is ambiguous. The CDR3 is made up of 11 amino acids. Germline CDR1 reads GTSNPN; CDR2 reads SVGIG (reference sequence). Trimming cost V 2 bases and J 7 bases, with 6 bases left between them. CDR3 sequence reads: CAWSPRNEQFF. The CDR3 nucleotides read TGTGCCTGGAGTCCCAGGAATGAGCAGTTCTTC.

In its sample, this clonotype was seen many times. This chain links TRBV27 with TRBJ2-1, with TRBD2 matching 10 bases. V lost 2 bases, J lost 3 bases, and 1 base stayed unmatched. This CDR3 is 15 amino acids long. Looked up from germline, CDR1 is MNHEY and CDR2 is SMNVEV (reference sequence). The CDR3 DNA sequence: TGTGCCAGCAGTTTACGACTAGCGGGCTACAATGAGCAGTTCTTC. Amino acid sequence: CASSLRLAGYNEQFF.

Many counts were recorded for this clonotype. The chain recombines TRBV7-2 with TRBJ1-2; tentative D call: TRBD1 (6 bases). Germline-derived CDR1 and CDR2 are SGHTA and FQGNSA. V shed 1 base and J shed 0 bases, with 9 bases lying between them. This CDR3 region has 15 residues. CDR3 DNA sequence: TGTGCCAGCAGCTTAGACAGGACAGCTAACTATGGCTACACCTTC. It specifies CASSLDRTANYGYTF.

This clonotype was observed many times. This sequence joins TRBV20-1 and TRBJ1-4; D gene unclear. This CDR3 spans 14 amino acids. In germline, CDR1 is DFQATT, CDR2 SNEGSKA (reference sequence). Trimming left V 5 bases short and J 3 bases short, with 13 bases between. The CDR3 nucleotides are TGCAGTGCTTCCCTTGGGAGGGCTAATGAAAAACTGTTTTTT. Protein sequence: CSASLGRANEKLFF.

In this sample, this clonotype turned up many times. CDR3 sequence reads: CSALSDTSGANVLTF. The CDR3 DNA is TGCAGCGCACTCTCTGACACTTCTGGGGCCAACGTCCTGACTTTC. This chain joins TRBV29-1 and TRBJ2-6; D is undetermined. The V gene lost 7 bases and the J gene lost 1 base, with 14 bases spanning the gap. This CDR3 spans 15 amino acids. Per germline, CDR1 SQVTM and CDR2 ANQGSEA.